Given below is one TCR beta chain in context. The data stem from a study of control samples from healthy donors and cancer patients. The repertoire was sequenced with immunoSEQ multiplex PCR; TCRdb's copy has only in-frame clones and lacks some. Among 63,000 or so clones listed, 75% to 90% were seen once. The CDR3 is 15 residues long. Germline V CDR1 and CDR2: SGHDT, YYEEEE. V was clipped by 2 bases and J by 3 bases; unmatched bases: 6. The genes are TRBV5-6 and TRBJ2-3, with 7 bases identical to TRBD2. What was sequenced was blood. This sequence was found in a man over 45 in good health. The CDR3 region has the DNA TGTGCCAGCAGCTTTTTCTTCGGGGGGACAGATACGCAGTATTTT. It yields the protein CASSFFFGGTDTQYF.